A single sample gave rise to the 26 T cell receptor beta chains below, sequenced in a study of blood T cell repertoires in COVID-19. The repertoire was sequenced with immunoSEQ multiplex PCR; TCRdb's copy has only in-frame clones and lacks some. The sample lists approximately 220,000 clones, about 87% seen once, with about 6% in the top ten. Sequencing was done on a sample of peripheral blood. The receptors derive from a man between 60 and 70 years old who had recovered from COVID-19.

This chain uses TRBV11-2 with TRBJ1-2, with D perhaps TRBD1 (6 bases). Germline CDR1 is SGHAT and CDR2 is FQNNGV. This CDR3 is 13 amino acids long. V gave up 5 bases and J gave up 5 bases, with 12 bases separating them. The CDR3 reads CASSPGHGYGYTF. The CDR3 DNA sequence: TGTGCCAGCAGCCCGGGACACGGATATGGCTACACCTTC.

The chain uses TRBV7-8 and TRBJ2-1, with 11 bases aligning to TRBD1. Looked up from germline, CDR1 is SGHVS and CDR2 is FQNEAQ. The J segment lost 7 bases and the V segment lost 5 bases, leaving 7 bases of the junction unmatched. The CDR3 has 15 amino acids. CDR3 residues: CASSPGTGGRNEQFF. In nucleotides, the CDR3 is TGTGCCAGCAGCCCCGGGACAGGGGGTCGGAATGAGCAGTTCTTC.

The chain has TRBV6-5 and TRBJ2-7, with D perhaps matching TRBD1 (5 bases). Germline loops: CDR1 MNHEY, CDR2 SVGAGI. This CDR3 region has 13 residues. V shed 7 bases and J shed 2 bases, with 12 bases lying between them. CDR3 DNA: TGTGCCAGCACTCGAGACAGCCCCTACGAGCAGTACTTC. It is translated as CASTRDSPYEQYF.

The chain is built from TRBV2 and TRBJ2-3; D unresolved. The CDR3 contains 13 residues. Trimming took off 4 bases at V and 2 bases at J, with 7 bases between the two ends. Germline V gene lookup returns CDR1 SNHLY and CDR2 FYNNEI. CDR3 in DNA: TGTGCCAGCAGTGCTATGTACACAGATACGCAGTATTTT. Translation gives CASSAMYTDTQYF.

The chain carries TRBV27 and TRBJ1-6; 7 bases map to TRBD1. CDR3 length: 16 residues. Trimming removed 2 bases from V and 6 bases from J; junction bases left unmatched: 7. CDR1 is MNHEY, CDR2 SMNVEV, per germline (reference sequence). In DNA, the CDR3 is TGTGCCAGCAGTTTAAGACAGGGACAAATTAATTCACCCCTCCACTTT. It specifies CASSLRQGQINSPLHF.

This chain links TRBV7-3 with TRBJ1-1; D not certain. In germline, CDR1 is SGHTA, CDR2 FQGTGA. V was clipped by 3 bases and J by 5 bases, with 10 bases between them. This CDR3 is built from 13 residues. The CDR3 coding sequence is TGTGCCAGCAGCTTTCGACGGGAGACTGAAGCTTTCTTT. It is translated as CASSFRRETEAFF.

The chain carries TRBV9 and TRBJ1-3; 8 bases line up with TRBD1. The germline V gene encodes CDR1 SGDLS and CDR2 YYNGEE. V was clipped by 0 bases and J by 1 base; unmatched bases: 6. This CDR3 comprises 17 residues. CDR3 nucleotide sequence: TGTGCCAGCAGCGTAGCATTTGACAGGGGTTCTGGAAACACCATATATTTT. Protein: CASSVAFDRGSGNTIYF.

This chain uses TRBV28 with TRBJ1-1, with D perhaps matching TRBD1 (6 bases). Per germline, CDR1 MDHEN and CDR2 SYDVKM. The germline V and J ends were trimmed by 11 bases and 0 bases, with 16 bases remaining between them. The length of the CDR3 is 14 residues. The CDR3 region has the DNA TGTGCCTGCGTACCAGGGGCTCTGAACACTGAAGCTTTCTTT. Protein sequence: CACVPGALNTEAFF.

The CDR3 protein is CASNFGTSGYTGELFF. CDR3 sequence (DNA): TGCGCCAGCAACTTCGGGACTAGCGGATACACCGGGGAGCTGTTTTTT. The chain employs TRBV5-1 and TRBJ2-2; 11 bases match TRBD2. Looked up from germline, CDR1 is SGHRS and CDR2 is YFSETQ. The CDR3 consists of 16 residues. V was clipped by 6 bases and J by 3 bases; unmatched bases: 7.

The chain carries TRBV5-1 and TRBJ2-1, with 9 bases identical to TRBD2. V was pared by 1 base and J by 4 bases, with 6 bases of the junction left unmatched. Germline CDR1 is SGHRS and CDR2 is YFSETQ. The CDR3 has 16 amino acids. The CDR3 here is CASSLSPTSGYNEQFF. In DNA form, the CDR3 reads TGCGCCAGCAGCTTGTCCCCCACTAGCGGGTACAATGAGCAGTTCTTC.

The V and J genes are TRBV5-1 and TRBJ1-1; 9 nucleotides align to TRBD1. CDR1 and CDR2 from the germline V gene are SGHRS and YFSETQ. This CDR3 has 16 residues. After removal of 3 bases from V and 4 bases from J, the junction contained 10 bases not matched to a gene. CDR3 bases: TGCGCCAGCAGCTCTAGTACAGGGGGCGCGGGCACTGAAGCTTTCTTT. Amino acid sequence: CASSSSTGGAGTEAFF.

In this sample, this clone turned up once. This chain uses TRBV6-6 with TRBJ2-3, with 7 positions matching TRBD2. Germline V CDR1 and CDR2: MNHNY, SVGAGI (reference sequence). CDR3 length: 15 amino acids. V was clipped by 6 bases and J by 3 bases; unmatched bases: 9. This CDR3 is CASRSSGVGTDTQYF. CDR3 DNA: TGTGCCAGCAGATCTAGCGGAGTCGGGACAGATACGCAGTATTTT.

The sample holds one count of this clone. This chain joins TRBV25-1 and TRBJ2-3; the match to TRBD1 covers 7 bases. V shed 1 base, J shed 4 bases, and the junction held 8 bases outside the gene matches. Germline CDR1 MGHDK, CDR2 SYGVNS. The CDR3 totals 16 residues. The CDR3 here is CASSELRRQGPDTQYF. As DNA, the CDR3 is TGTGCCAGCAGTGAATTAAGGAGACAGGGCCCAGATACGCAGTATTTT.

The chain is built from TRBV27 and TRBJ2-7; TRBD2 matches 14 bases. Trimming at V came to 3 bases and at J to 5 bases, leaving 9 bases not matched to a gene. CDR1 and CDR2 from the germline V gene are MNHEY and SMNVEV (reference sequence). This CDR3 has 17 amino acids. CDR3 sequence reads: CASSLGTSGSSIHEQYF. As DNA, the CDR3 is TGTGCCAGCAGTTTGGGGACTAGCGGGAGTTCGATCCACGAGCAGTACTTC.

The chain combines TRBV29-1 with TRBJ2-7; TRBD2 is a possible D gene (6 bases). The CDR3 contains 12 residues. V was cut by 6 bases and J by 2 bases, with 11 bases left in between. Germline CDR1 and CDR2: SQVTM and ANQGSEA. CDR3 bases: TGCAGCGTATCGGAGGGACCCTACGAGCAGTACTTC. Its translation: CSVSEGPYEQYF.

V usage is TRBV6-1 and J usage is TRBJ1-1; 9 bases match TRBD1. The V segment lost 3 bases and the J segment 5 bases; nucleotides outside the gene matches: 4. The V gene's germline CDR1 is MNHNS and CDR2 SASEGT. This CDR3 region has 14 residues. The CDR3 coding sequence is TGTGCCAGCAGTGACGACAGGGGGGGGACTGAAGCTTTCTTT. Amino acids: CASSDDRGGTEAFF.

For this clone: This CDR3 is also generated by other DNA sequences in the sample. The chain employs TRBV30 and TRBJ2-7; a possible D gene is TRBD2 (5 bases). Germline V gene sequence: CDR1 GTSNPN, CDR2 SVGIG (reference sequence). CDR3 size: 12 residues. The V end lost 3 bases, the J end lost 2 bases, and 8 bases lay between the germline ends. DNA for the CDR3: TGTGCCTGGAGGGACTTTCCCTACGAGCAGTACTTC. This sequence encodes CAWRDFPYEQYF.

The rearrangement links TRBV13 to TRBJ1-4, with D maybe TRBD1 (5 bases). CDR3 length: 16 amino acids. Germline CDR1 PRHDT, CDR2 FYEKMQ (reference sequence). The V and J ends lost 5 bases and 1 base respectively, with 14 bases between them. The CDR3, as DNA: TGTGCCAGCAGCCCGGAGGGGTTGGTAACTAATGAAAAACTGTTTTTT. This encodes CASSPEGLVTNEKLFF.

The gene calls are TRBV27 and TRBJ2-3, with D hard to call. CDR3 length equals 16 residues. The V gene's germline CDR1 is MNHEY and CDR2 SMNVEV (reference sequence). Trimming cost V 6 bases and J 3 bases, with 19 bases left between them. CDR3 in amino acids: CASRKYPNSGTDTQYF. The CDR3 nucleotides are TGTGCCAGCAGAAAATACCCGAACAGTGGGACAGATACGCAGTATTTT.

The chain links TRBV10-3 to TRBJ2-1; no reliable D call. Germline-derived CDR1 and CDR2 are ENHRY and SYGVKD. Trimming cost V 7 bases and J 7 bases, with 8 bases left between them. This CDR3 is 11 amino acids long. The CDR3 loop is CAINAFNEQFF. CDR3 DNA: TGTGCCATCAATGCGTTTAATGAGCAGTTCTTC.

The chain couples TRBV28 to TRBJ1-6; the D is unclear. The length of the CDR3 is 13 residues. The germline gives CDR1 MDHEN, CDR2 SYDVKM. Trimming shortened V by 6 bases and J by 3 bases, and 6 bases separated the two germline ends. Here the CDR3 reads CASSLSYNSPLHF. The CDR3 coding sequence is TGTGCCAGCAGCCTGAGCTATAATTCACCCCTCCACTTT.

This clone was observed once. CDR3 bases: TGTGCCAGTAGTATGAGTACAGGCAAGGTTGCCGGGGAGCTGTTTTTT. Translating it yields CASSMSTGKVAGELFF. This chain joins TRBV19 and TRBJ2-2; D is possibly TRBD1 (5 bases). The CDR3 runs 16 residues. Germline assignment: CDR1 LNHDA and CDR2 SQIVND (reference sequence). The V end lost 3 bases, the J end lost 6 bases, and 17 bases lay between the germline ends.

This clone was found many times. Written as DNA, the CDR3 is TGTGCCAGCAGCTTGGGTGACAGGGCGAATCAGCCCCAGCATTTT. Residues: CASSLGDRANQPQHF. The chain is built from TRBV5-6 and TRBJ1-5; TRBD1 aligns across 7 bases. CDR1 is SGHDT and CDR2 is YYEEEE in the germline V gene. V was clipped by 0 bases and J by 4 bases; unmatched bases: 4. The CDR3 length is 15 residues.

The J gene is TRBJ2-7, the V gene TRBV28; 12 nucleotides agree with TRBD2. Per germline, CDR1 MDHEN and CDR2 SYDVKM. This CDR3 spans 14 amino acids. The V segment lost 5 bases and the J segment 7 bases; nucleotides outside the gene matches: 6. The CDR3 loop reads CASSATSGRQEQYF. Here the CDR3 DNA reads TGTGCCAGCAGTGCCACTAGCGGGAGGCAAGAGCAGTACTTC.

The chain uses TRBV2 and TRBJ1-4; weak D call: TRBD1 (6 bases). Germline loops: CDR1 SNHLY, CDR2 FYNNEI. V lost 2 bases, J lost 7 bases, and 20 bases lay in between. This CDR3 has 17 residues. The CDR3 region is CASSEFVVGATFEKLFF. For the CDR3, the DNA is TGTGCCAGCAGTGAATTTGTGGTGGGGGCGACGTTTGAAAAACTGTTTTTT.

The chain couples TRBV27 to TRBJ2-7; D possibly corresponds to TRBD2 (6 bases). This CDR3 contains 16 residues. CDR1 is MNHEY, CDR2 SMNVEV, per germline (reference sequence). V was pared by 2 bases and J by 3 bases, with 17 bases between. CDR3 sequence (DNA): TGTGCCAGCAGTTTAAAGGCCTCGGCGGGGTTCTACGAGCAGTACTTC. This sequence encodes CASSLKASAGFYEQYF.